What follows are 12 T cell receptor beta chains derived from one specimen sequenced in a study of shared clonotypes between healthy human individuals. Profiling relied on immunoSEQ multiplex PCR, and the TCRdb table lists in-frame clones only, not all of them. The data contain 2 million to 2.5 million clones, nearly 97% of them singletons. The sequenced sample consisted of naive CD4+ T cells sorted from blood. The subset here: CD45RA+ positively selected. The receptors come from a man aged 18 to 29 in good health.

CDR3 nucleotide sequence: TGTGCCAGCCGAACGACAGGGAGCCATGGCTACACCTTC. Protein: CASRTTGSHGYTF. The chain has TRBV9 and TRBJ1-2; 7 bases agree with TRBD1. The CDR3 spans 13 residues. The germline CDR1 and CDR2 sequences are SGDLS and YYNGEE. Germline trimming cut 7 bases from V and 6 bases from J; bases unmatched to any gene: 9. Full variable domain (rest looked up from reference TRBV9 and TRBJ1-2): DSGVTQTPKHLITATGQRVTLRCSPRSGDLSVYWYQQSLDQGLQFLIQYYNGEERAKGNILERFSAQQFPDLHSELNLSSLELGDSALYFCASRTTGSHGYTFGSGTRLTVV.

The gene calls are TRBV6-1 and TRBJ2-6, with 11 positions matching TRBD1. Germline values: CDR1 MNHNS, CDR2 SASEGT. The CDR3 consists of 17 residues. Trimming removed 3 bases from V and 0 bases from J; junction bases left unmatched: 1. CDR3 in amino acids: CASSDGTGGSGANVLTF. For the CDR3, the DNA is TGTGCCAGCAGTGATGGGACAGGGGGCTCTGGGGCCAACGTCCTGACTTTC.

The J gene is TRBJ2-2, the V gene TRBV18; 8 bases align to TRBD2. The CDR3 covers 17 residues. After removal of 2 bases from V and 3 bases from J, the junction contained 8 bases not matched to a gene. Germline-derived CDR1 and CDR2 are KGHSH and LQKENI. The CDR3 region has the DNA TGTGCCAGCTCACCAAGTGTTCCGCGGGGGGACACCGGGGAGCTGTTTTTT. It encodes CASSPSVPRGDTGELFF.

This sequence joins TRBV27 and TRBJ2-7; D perhaps matches TRBD1 (6 bases). This CDR3 is 15 amino acids long. V lost 4 bases, J lost 0 bases, and 13 bases lay in between. Germline CDR1 MNHEY, CDR2 SMNVEV (reference sequence). CDR3 amino acids: CASSWYRVPSYEQYF. CDR3 nucleotide sequence: TGTGCCAGCAGTTGGTACAGGGTTCCCTCCTACGAGCAGTACTTC.

The chain recombines TRBV14 with TRBJ1-6, with D hard to call. The CDR3 consists of 14 residues. Germline CDR1 and CDR2: SGHDN and FVKESK. The V end was cut by 4 bases, the J end by 10 bases, with 14 bases between. Here the CDR3 reads CASSPAPVRSPLHF. The DNA for the CDR3 is TGTGCCAGCAGCCCGGCCCCGGTACGGTCACCCCTCCACTTT.

Comment on this clone: This specimen includes other DNA sequences encoding the same CDR3. The rearrangement joins TRBV19 to TRBJ1-2, with 7 positions matching TRBD1. The CDR3 runs to 14 residues. Germline V gives CDR1 LNHDA, CDR2 SQIVND (reference sequence). V lost 6 bases and J lost 0; bases outside the gene matches: 4. The CDR3 loop reads CASSRGQTNYGYTF. CDR3 coding DNA: TGTGCCAGTAGCCGGGGACAGACTAACTATGGCTACACCTTC.

This rearrangement joins TRBV28 to TRBJ2-5, with D maybe TRBD2 (7 bases). V lost 6 bases and J lost 2, with 19 bases in between. CDR3 length: 16 amino acids. Germline assignment: CDR1 MDHEN and CDR2 SYDVKM. The CDR3 DNA reads as TGTGCCAGCAGCCTAGTCTGGGGGCGGGGGCAAGAGACCCAGTACTTC. It specifies CASSLVWGRGQETQYF.

V gene TRBV2 combines with J gene TRBJ1-6; D is possibly TRBD1 (5 bases). V shed 6 bases and J shed 0 bases, with 12 bases lying between them. CDR1 and CDR2 from the germline V gene are SNHLY and FYNNEI. This CDR3 spans 16 amino acids. The CDR3 here is CASSARQSSYNSPLHF. The CDR3 DNA sequence: TGTGCCAGCAGCGCGAGACAGAGCTCCTATAATTCACCCCTCCACTTT.

V and J are TRBV2 and TRBJ2-7; D is undetermined. Germline CDR1 is SNHLY and CDR2 is FYNNEI. This CDR3 has 11 amino acids. V lost 6 bases and J 4 bases, leaving 7 bases between the germline ends. CDR3 region: CASRRFYEQYF. Here the CDR3 DNA reads TGTGCCAGCAGAAGGTTTTACGAGCAGTACTTC.

The rearrangement uses TRBV7-8 and TRBJ1-1; unclear D gene. CDR3 length: 15 residues. Germline V lookup: CDR1 SGHVS, CDR2 FQNEAQ. With 0 bases removed from V and 1 base from J, the gap between germline ends came to 9 bases. This chain's CDR3 is CASSLAVTPNTEAFF. CDR3 coding DNA: TGTGCCAGCAGCTTAGCGGTCACACCGAACACTGAAGCTTTCTTT.

V is TRBV6-6 and J is TRBJ2-5; D may be TRBD1 (5 bases). With 0 bases removed from V and 0 bases from J, the gap between germline ends came to 8 bases. The germline V gene encodes CDR1 MNHNY and CDR2 SVGAGI (reference sequence). The CDR3 extends over 15 amino acids. The CDR3 loop is CASSYSKGNQETQYF. CDR3 nucleotide sequence: TGTGCCAGCAGTTACTCAAAGGGGAACCAAGAGACCCAGTACTTC.

The CDR3 nucleotides are TGTGCCAGCAGTTACAGGGGGGGCTCATCCTACAATGAGCAGTTCTTC. Translated: CASSYRGGSSYNEQFF. The chain is built from TRBV6-6 and TRBJ2-1; D is possibly TRBD2 (7 bases). The V and J ends lost 2 bases and 1 base respectively, with 12 bases between them. This CDR3 is 16 amino acids long. Germline V CDR1 and CDR2: MNHNY, SVGAGI (reference sequence).